This TCR beta chain was identified in a study of T cell responses to AZD1222 COVID-19 vaccine. Concerning this clone: The antigen is unknown.

Trimming stripped 3 bases from V and 4 bases from J, with 9 bases between. The CDR3 sequence is 14 residues long. Per the germline V gene, CDR1 is SGHTA and CDR2 is FQGTGA. Overall study results and limits: Repertoires were obtained solely post-peak T cell response. In the spike-specific TCR repertoire, nearly half reportedly target unmutated variant regions. White British donors predominated, females outnumbered males, and clonal diversity was possibly underestimated. An increase in Spike-specific TCR breadth and depth was observed after two AZD1222 doses.

Clones were read by immunoSEQ multiplex PCR, and TCRdb kept only the in-frame ones, dropping some. The repertoire consists of roughly 110,000 clones, with about 90% occurring once and the leading ten covering 8% to 9.5%. This chain links TRBV7-3 with TRBJ2-2, with D perhaps matching TRBD1 (6 bases). The input for sequencing was peripheral blood, taken 28 days after the second AZD1222 dose. This sequence originates from an adult who received the AZD1222 COVID-19 vaccine. The CDR3 is CASSLLGATGELFF. CDR3 nucleotides: TGTGCCAGCAGCTTGTTGGGGGCCACCGGGGAGCTGTTTTTT.